This T cell receptor (beta chain) was recorded in a study of CD8 T cells in Susac syndrome. Reverse transcription of about 0.5 to 1 ug RNA used random hexamers. Across 54 Vbeta and 13 Jbeta, TCR beta CDR3 was amplified with immunoSEQ multiplex PCR. One entry per CDR3 protein results from TCRdb running MiXCR on the immunoSEQ multiplex PCR reads. The sample consists of more than 55,000 distinct CDR3 sequences, nearly 96% of them appearing once. TCR beta was sequenced from blood CD8+ and CD4+ T cells. TEMRA cells were FACS-enriched, with CD8+ and CD4+ T cells isolated negatively. J was trimmed by 1 base and V by 6 bases; bases with no gene match: 5. Germline-derived CDR1 and CDR2 are SQVTM and ANQGSEA. The CDR3 covers 15 residues.

The sequencing sample was made of CD4+ T cells from PBMCs. The receptor's source is a human donor with multiple sclerosis. The J gene is TRBJ1-4, the V gene TRBV29-1; 10 bases agree with TRBD1. The CDR3 coding sequence is TGCAGCGTGAGGACAGGGGGAGGAACTAATGAAAAACTGTTTTTT. Protein product: CSVRTGGGTNEKLFF.